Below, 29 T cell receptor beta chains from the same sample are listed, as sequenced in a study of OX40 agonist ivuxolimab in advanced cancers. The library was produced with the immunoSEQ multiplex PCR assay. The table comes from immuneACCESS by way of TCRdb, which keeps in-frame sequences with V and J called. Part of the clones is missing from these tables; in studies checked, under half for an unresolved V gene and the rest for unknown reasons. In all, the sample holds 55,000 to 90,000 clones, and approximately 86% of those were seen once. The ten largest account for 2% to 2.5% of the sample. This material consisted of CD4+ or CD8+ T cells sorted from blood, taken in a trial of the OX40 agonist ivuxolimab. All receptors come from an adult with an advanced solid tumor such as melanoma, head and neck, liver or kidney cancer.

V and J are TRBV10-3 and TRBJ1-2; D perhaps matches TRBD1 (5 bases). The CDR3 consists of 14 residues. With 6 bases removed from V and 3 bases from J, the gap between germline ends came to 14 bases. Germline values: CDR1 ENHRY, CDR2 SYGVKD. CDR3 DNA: TGTGCCATCAGGCCTGAGGGGATCGACTATGGCTACACCTTC. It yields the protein CAIRPEGIDYGYTF.

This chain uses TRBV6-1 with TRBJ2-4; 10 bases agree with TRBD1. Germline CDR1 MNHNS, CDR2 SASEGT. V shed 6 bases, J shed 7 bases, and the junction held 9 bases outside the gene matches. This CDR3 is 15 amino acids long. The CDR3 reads CASSRGGQGFNIQYF. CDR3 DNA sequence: TGTGCCAGCAGCCGGGGGGGACAGGGGTTTAACATTCAGTACTTC.

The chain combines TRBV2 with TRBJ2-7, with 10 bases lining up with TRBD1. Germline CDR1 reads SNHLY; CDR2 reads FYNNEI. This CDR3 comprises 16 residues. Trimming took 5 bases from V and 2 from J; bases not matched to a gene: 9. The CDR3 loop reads CASSFPGTGDPYEQYF. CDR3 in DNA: TGTGCCAGCAGTTTTCCCGGGACAGGGGACCCCTACGAGCAGTACTTC.

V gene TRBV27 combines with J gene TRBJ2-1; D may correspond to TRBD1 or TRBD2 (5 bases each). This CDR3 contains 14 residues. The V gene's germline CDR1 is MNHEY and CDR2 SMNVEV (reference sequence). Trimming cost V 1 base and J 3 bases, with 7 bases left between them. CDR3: CASSLLGDYNEQFF. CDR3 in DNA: TGTGCCAGCAGTTTATTGGGGGACTACAATGAGCAGTTCTTC.

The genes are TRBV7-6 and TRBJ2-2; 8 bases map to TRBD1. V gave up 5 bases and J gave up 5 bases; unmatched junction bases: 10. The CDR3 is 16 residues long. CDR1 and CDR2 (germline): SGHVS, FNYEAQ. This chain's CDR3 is CASSQIGQGGTGELFF. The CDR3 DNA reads TGTGCCAGCAGCCAAATCGGACAGGGCGGGACCGGGGAGCTGTTTTTT.

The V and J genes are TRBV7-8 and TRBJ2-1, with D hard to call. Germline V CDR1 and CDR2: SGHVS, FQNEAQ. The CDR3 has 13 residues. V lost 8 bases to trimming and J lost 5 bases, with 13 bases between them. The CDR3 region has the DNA TGTGCCAGCGGACCCCGGGCCAACAATGAGCAGTTCTTC. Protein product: CASGPRANNEQFF. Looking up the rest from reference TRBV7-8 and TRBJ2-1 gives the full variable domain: GAGVSQSPRYKVAKRGQDVALRCDPISGHVSLFWYQQALGQGPEFLTYFQNEAQLDKSGLPSDRFFAERPEGSVSTLKIQRTQQEDSAVYLCASGPRANNEQFFGPGTRLTVL.

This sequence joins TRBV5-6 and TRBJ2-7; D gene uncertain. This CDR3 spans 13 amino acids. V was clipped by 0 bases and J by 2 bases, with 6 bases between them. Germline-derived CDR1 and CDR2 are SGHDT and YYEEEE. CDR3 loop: CASSLGGTYEQYF. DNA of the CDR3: TGTGCCAGCAGCTTGGGGGGAACCTACGAGCAGTACTTC.

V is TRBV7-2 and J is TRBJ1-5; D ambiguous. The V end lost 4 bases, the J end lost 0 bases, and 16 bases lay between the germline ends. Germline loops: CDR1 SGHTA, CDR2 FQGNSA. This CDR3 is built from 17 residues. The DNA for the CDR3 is TGTGCCAGCAGCTCCTTACCTGTTGGGTATAGCAATCAGCCCCAGCATTTT. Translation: CASSSLPVGYSNQPQHF.

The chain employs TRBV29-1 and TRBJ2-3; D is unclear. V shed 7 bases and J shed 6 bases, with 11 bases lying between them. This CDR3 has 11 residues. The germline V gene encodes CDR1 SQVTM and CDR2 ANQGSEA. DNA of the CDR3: TGCAGCGCGAGCCCGTCGGATACGCAGTATTTT. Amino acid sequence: CSASPSDTQYF.

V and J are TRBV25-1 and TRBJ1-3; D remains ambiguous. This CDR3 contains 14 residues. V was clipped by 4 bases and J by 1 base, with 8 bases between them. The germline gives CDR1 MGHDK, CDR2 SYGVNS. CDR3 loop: CASSGPGSGNTIYF. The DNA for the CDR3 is TGTGCCAGCAGTGGTCCCGGATCTGGAAACACCATATATTTT. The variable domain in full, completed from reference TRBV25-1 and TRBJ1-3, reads EADIYQTPRYLVIGTGKKITLECSQTMGHDKMYWYQQDPGMELHLIHYSYGVNSTEKGDLSSESTVSRIRTEHFPLTLESARPSHTSQYLCASSGPGSGNTIYFGEGSWLTVV.

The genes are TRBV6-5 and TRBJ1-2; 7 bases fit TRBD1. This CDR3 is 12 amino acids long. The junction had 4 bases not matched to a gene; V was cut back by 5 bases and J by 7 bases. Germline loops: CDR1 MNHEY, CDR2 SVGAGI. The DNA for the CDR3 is TGTGCCAGCAGTCAGGACAGGCTTGGCTACACCTTC. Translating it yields CASSQDRLGYTF.

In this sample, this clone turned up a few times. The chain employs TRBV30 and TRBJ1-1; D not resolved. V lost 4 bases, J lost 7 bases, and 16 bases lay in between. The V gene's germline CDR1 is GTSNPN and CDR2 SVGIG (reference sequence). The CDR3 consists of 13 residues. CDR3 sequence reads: CAWTEMGAFEAFF. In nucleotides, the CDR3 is TGTGCCTGGACGGAGATGGGAGCATTTGAAGCTTTCTTT.

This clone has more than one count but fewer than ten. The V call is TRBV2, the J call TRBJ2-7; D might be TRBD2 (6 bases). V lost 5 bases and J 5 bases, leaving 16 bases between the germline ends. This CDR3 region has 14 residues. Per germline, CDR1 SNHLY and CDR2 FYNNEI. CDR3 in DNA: TGTGCCAGCAGTAAACCGGGACCGGGGGACGAGCAGTACTTC. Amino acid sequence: CASSKPGPGDEQYF.

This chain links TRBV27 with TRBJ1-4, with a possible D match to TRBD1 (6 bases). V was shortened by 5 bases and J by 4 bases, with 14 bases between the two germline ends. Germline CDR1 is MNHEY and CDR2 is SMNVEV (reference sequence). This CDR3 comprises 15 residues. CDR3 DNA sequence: TGTGCCAGCAGTCTAACAGGGAATAATAATGAAAAACTGTTTTTT. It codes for CASSLTGNNNEKLFF.

The CDR3 nucleotides read TGTGCCAGCAGTGAACCTATGGAGGGCTACACCTTC. Translated, it gives CASSEPMEGYTF. The gene calls are TRBV2 and TRBJ1-2; D gene unclear. The V end was cut by 2 bases, the J end by 8 bases, with 9 bases between. From germline, CDR1 is SNHLY and CDR2 FYNNEI. The CDR3 runs to 12 residues.

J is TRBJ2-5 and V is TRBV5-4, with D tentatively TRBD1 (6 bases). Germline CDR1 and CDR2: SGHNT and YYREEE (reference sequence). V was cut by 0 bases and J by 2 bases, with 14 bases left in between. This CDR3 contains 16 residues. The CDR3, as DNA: TGTGCCAGCAGCTTGGCAATGGGGGCAGGGCAAGAGACCCAGTACTTC. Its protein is CASSLAMGAGQETQYF.

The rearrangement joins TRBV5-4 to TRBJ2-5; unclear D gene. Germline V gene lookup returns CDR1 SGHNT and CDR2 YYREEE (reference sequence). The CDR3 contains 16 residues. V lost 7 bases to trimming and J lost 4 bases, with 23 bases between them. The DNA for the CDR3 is TGTGCCAGCGGTAAAGTCGGCCCCGAGGCTGGAGAGACCCAGTACTTC. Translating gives CASGKVGPEAGETQYF.

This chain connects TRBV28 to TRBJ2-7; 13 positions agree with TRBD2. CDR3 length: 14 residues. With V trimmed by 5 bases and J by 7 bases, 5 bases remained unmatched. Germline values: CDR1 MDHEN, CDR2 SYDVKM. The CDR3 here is CASSVGTSGVEQYF. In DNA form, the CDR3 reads TGTGCCAGCAGTGTCGGGACTAGCGGGGTTGAGCAGTACTTC.

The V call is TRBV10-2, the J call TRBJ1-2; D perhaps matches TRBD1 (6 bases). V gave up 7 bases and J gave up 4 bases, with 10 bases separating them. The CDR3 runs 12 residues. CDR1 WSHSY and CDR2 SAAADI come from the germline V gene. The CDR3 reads CASKVGAYGYTF. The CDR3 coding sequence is TGCGCCAGCAAGGTGGGGGCCTATGGCTACACCTTC.

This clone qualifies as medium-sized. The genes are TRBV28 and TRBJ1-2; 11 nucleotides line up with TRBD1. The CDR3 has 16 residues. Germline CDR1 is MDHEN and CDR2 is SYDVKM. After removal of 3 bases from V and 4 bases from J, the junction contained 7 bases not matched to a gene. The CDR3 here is CASSFSRTGGGYGYTF. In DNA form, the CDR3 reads TGTGCCAGCAGTTTTTCCCGGACAGGGGGCGGCTATGGCTACACCTTC.

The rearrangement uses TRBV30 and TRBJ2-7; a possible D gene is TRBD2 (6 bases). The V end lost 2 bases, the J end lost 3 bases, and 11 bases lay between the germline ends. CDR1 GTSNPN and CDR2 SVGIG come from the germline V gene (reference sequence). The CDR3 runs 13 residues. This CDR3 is CAWSPGTYYEQYF. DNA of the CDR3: TGTGCCTGGAGTCCCGGGACTTACTACGAGCAGTACTTC. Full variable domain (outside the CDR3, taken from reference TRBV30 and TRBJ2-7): SQTIHQWPATLVQPVGSPLSLECTVEGTSNPNLYWYRQAAGRGLQLLFYSVGIGQISSEVPQNLSASRPQDRQFILSSKKLLLSDSGFYLCAWSPGTYYEQYFGPGTRLTVT.

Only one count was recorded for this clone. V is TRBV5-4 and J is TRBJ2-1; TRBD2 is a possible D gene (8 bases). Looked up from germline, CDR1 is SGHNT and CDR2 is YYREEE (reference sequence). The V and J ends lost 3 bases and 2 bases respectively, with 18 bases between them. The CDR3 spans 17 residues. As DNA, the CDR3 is TGTGCCAGCAGCTCGCAGGGGGGGACTAGAGCCTACAATGAGCAGTTCTTC. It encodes CASSSQGGTRAYNEQFF. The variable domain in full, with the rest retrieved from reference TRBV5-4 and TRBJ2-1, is ETGVTQSPTHLIKTRGQQVTLRCSSQSGHNTVSWYQQALGQGPQFIFQYYREEENGRGNFPPRFSGLQFPNYSSELNVNALELDDSALYLCASSSQGGTRAYNEQFFGPGTRLTVL.

CDR3 sequence reads: CASSSDRNTEAFF. The CDR3 bases are TGTGCCAGCAGCTCGGACAGAAACACTGAAGCTTTCTTT. The chain couples TRBV7-3 to TRBJ1-1; TRBD1 is a possible D gene (6 bases). V was clipped by 4 bases and J by 2 bases, with 8 bases between them. The CDR3 length is 13 residues. Looked up from germline, CDR1 is SGHTA and CDR2 is FQGTGA. Full variable domain (missing parts from reference TRBV7-3 and TRBJ1-1): GAGVSQTPSNKVTEKGKYVELRCDPISGHTALYWYRQSLGQGPEFLIYFQGTGAADDSGLPNDRFFAVRPEGSVSTLKIQRTERGDSAVYLCASSSDRNTEAFFGQGTRLTVV.

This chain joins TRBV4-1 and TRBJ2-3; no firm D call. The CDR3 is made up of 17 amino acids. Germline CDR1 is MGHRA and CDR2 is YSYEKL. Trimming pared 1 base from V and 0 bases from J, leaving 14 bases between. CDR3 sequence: CASSQAGVGLSTDTQYF. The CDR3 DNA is TGCGCCAGCAGCCAAGCAGGAGTCGGGCTTAGCACAGATACGCAGTATTTT.

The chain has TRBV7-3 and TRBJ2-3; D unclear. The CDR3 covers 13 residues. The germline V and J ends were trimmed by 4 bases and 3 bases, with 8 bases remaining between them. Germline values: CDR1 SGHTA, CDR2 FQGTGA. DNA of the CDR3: TGTGCCAGCAGCTCAGTGGGAACAGATACGCAGTATTTT. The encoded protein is CASSSVGTDTQYF.

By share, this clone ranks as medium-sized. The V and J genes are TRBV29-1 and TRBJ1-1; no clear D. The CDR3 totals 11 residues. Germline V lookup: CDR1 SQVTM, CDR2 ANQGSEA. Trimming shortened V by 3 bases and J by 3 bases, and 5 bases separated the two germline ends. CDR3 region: CSVERDTEAFF. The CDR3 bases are TGCAGCGTTGAGAGGGACACTGAAGCTTTCTTT.

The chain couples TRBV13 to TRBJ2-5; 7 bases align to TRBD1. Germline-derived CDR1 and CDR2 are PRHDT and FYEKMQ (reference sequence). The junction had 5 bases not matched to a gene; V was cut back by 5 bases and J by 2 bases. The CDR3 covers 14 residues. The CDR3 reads CASSTRDSQETQYF. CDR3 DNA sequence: TGTGCCAGCAGCACTCGGGACAGTCAAGAGACCCAGTACTTC.

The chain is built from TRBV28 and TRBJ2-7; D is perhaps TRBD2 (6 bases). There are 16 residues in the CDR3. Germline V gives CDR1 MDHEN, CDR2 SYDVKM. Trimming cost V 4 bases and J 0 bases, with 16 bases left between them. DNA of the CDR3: TGTGCCAGCAGTTCGCCTTTGGGGAGGAGCTCCTACGAGCAGTACTTC. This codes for CASSSPLGRSSYEQYF.

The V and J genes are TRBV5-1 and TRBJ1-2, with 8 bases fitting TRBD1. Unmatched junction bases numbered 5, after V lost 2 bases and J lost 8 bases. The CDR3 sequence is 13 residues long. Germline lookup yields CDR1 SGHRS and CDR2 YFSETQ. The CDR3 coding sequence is TGCGCCAGCAGCTTAACAGGGGGTGAGGGCTACACCTTC. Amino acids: CASSLTGGEGYTF.